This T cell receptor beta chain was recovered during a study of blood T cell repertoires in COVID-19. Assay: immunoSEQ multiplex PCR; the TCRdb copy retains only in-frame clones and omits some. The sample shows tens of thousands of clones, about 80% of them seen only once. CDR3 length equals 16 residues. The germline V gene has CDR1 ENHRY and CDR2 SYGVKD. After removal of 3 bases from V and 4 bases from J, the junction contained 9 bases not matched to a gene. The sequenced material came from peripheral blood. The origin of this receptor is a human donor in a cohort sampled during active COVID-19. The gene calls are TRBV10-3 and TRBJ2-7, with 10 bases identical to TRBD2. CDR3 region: CAISDSGGPQPYEQYF. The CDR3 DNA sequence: TGTGCCATCAGTGATAGCGGGGGGCCACAGCCTTACGAGCAGTACTTC.